Shown below are 23 T cell receptor beta chains from a single sample sequenced in a study of blood T cell repertoires in COVID-19. Sequencing used immunoSEQ multiplex PCR; TCRdb keeps in-frame clones, though not all of them. The sample includes hundreds of thousands of clones, 80% to 90% of them seen just once. Input material: peripheral blood. All receptors derive from a man aged 30 to 39 with active or convalescent COVID-19.

CDR3 nucleotides: TGCGCCAGCAGTGACCGGGGACTAGCGGGGGCTAGCACAGATACGCAGTATTTT. Protein: CASSDRGLAGASTDTQYF. This sequence joins TRBV10-1 and TRBJ2-3, with TRBD2 matching 14 bases. Germline V gene sequence: CDR1 WNHNN, CDR2 SYGVQD (reference sequence). The CDR3 contains 18 residues. The junction had 5 bases not matched to a gene; V was cut back by 3 bases and J by 0 bases.

This chain uses TRBV9 with TRBJ2-3; 12 bases align to TRBD2. Unmatched junction bases numbered 2, after V lost 3 bases and J lost 3 bases. The CDR3 covers 15 residues. Germline assignment: CDR1 SGDLS and CDR2 YYNGEE. The CDR3 is CASSGLAGVTDTQYF. Here the CDR3 DNA reads TGTGCCAGCAGCGGACTAGCGGGGGTTACAGATACGCAGTATTTT.

This chain joins TRBV5-1 and TRBJ2-7; 8 bases agree with TRBD2. This CDR3 comprises 13 residues. Germline-derived CDR1 and CDR2 are SGHRS and YFSETQ. The junction had 8 bases not matched to a gene; V was cut back by 5 bases and J by 7 bases. In DNA, the CDR3 is TGCGCCAGCAGAGCTGCGGGGGGTGGTGAGCAGTACTTC. Amino acid sequence: CASRAAGGGEQYF.

The CDR3: CASSSGGVWNTEAFF. CDR3 sequence (DNA): TGTGCCAGCAGTTCCGGGGGTGTTTGGAACACTGAAGCTTTCTTT. This rearrangement joins TRBV6-5 to TRBJ1-1; a possible D gene is TRBD1 (5 bases). Between the trimmed V and J ends, which lost 4 bases and 1 base, there was a span of 13 bases. CDR1 MNHEY and CDR2 SVGAGI come from the germline V gene. CDR3 length: 15 residues.

The J gene is TRBJ1-5, the V gene TRBV4-1; a weak D match, TRBD1 (5 bases). The CDR3 covers 15 residues. CDR1 and CDR2 from the germline V gene are MGHRA and YSYEKL. With 2 bases removed from V and 0 bases from J, the gap between germline ends came to 8 bases. This CDR3 is CASSQRDSSNQPQHF. Written as DNA, the CDR3 is TGCGCCAGCAGCCAACGAGACAGTAGCAATCAGCCCCAGCATTTT.

V is TRBV4-3 and J is TRBJ1-6; TRBD1 might be the D (5 bases). V lost 1 base to trimming and J lost 16 bases, with 14 bases between them. The germline CDR1 and CDR2 sequences are LGHNA and YSLEER. This CDR3 comprises 13 residues. The CDR3, as DNA: TGCGCCAGCAGCCAAGTTGTAGGGGCAGGACTCCACTTT. This sequence encodes CASSQVVGAGLHF.

The chain is built from TRBV3-1 (or the pseudogene TRBV3-2) and TRBJ2-6, with 7 bases that match TRBD1. The germline V gene has CDR1 LGHDT and CDR2 YNNKEL (reference sequence). CDR3 size: 17 residues. The V and J ends lost 1 base and 0 bases, in that order; junction bases with no gene match: 3. CDR3 residues: CASSQGGGNSGANVLTF. The CDR3 region has the DNA TGTGCCAGCAGCCAAGGAGGGGGCAACTCTGGGGCCAACGTCCTGACTTTC.

The rearrangement joins TRBV9 to TRBJ1-2, with TRBD1 matching over 9 bases. CDR3 length equals 16 residues. Losses at the gene ends were 4 bases for V and 0 bases for J; bases not matched to a gene: 7. CDR1 and CDR2 (germline): SGDLS, YYNGEE. Here the CDR3 DNA reads TGTGCCAGCAGCCCCCCCGGGGACAGGGCTAACTATGGCTACACCTTC. Translating gives CASSPPGDRANYGYTF.

The chain uses TRBV14 and TRBJ2-5, with D perhaps matching TRBD2 (6 bases). This CDR3 comprises 15 residues. The V and J ends lost 0 bases and 4 bases respectively, with 12 bases between them. Germline assignment: CDR1 SGHDN and CDR2 FVKESK. The CDR3 DNA follows: TGTGCCAGCAGCCAAGACCGCGGGATTCTAGAGACCCAGTACTTC. Encoded protein: CASSQDRGILETQYF.

The genes are TRBV28 and TRBJ1-4, with 9 bases lining up with TRBD1. CDR1 is MDHEN and CDR2 is SYDVKM in the germline V gene. The CDR3 consists of 17 residues. J gave up 2 bases and V 3 bases, and 7 bases lay outside the gene matches. The CDR3 sequence: CASSFGTGIDTNEKLFF. In DNA form, the CDR3 reads TGTGCCAGCAGTTTTGGGACAGGGATAGATACTAATGAAAAACTGTTTTTT. Full variable domain (rest looked up from reference TRBV28 and TRBJ1-4): DVKVTQSSRYLVKRTGEKVFLECVQDMDHENMFWYRQDPGLGLRLIYFSYDVKMKEKGDIPEGYSVSREKKERFSLILESASTNQTSMYLCASSFGTGIDTNEKLFFGSGTQLSVL.

The rearrangement uses TRBV7-8 and TRBJ2-3, with 8 bases matching TRBD2. This CDR3 is built from 14 residues. J gave up 5 bases and V 10 bases, and 11 bases lay outside the gene matches. Germline-derived CDR1 and CDR2 are SGHVS and FQNEAQ. The CDR3 is CATSLGGRIDTQYF. For the CDR3, the DNA is TGTGCCACCTCTCTTGGCGGGAGGATAGATACGCAGTATTTT.

This clone was detected once. This chain joins TRBV7-8 and TRBJ2-7; D unresolved. CDR1 is SGHVS, CDR2 FQNEAQ, per germline. V gave up 5 bases and J gave up 3 bases, with 14 bases separating them. The CDR3 is 14 amino acids. The CDR3 loop reads CASSLNELYYEQYF. CDR3 DNA: TGTGCCAGCAGCCTTAACGAGTTGTACTACGAGCAGTACTTC.

This clone has only one observation. V and J are TRBV3-1 (or the pseudogene TRBV3-2) and TRBJ2-2; D not certain. V lost 0 bases and J 5 bases, leaving 7 bases between the germline ends. This CDR3 has 14 residues. Germline CDR1 LGHDT, CDR2 YNNKEL (reference sequence). The CDR3 sequence is CASSQESRTGELFF. The CDR3 nucleotides read TGTGCCAGCAGCCAAGAATCGCGGACCGGGGAGCTGTTTTTT.

The chain employs TRBV10-3 and TRBJ1-6; 7 bases match TRBD1. Looked up from germline, CDR1 is ENHRY and CDR2 is SYGVKD. J gave up 14 bases and V 2 bases, and 9 bases lay outside the gene matches. The CDR3 runs 14 residues. The CDR3 loop is CAISEDRVGAALHF. The CDR3 bases are TGTGCCATCAGTGAGGACAGGGTTGGGGCGGCCCTCCACTTT.

This clone was picked up one time. This chain joins TRBV29-1 and TRBJ2-1; no firm D call. The CDR3 spans 13 residues. Germline CDR1 and CDR2: SQVTM and ANQGSEA. V gave up 4 bases and J gave up 9 bases, with 16 bases separating them. CDR3 nucleotide sequence: TGCAGCGTTGCCACATCGCACCGGAGTGAGCAGTTCTTC. Translated: CSVATSHRSEQFF.

The gene calls are TRBV6-2 or TRBV6-3 and TRBJ2-1; TRBD2 matches 7 bases. The V gene's germline CDR1 is MNHEY and CDR2 SVGEGT. The CDR3 totals 16 residues. Losses at the gene ends were 5 bases for V and 2 bases for J; bases not matched to a gene: 9. The CDR3 bases are TGTGCCAGCAGTACGGCGGGAGCTAGGGCCTACAATGAGCAGTTCTTC. Residues: CASSTAGARAYNEQFF.

J is TRBJ2-5 and V is TRBV10-2; D remains unclear. The CDR3 is 12 amino acids. Germline CDR1 reads WSHSY; CDR2 reads SAAADI. The V and J ends lost 6 bases and 1 base respectively, with 6 bases between them. CDR3 bases: TGCGCCAGCAGCCCTTCCCAAGAGACCCAGTACTTC. Protein sequence: CASSPSQETQYF.

The V call is TRBV25-1, the J call TRBJ1-5, with unresolved D. The ends were cut back, 3 bases at V and 4 bases at J, with 10 bases in the middle. Germline lookup yields CDR1 MGHDK and CDR2 SYGVNS. The CDR3 runs 14 residues. The CDR3 reads CASSDAQSNQPQHF. The CDR3 DNA sequence: TGTGCCAGCAGTGACGCTCAGTCGAATCAGCCCCAGCATTTT.

J is TRBJ1-4 and V is TRBV19; no firm D call. The CDR3 is made up of 13 amino acids. Between the trimmed V and J ends, which lost 3 bases and 6 bases, there was a span of 8 bases. Germline V gives CDR1 LNHDA, CDR2 SQIVND (reference sequence). CDR3 amino acids: CASSMQVDEKLFF. In DNA form, the CDR3 reads TGTGCCAGTAGTATGCAGGTCGATGAAAAACTGTTTTTT.

The chain carries TRBV7-2 and TRBJ2-5; TRBD2 matches 11 bases. Per the germline V gene, CDR1 is SGHTA and CDR2 is FQGNSA. V gave up 1 base and J gave up 5 bases; unmatched junction bases: 9. The CDR3 covers 17 residues. CDR3 nucleotides: TGTGCCAGCAGCTTAGGGGGTAGCGGGAGGGCCTGGGAGACCCAGTACTTC. This encodes CASSLGGSGRAWETQYF.

This clone was observed a single time. The rearrangement uses TRBV18 and TRBJ1-4, with unresolved D. Germline V CDR1 and CDR2: KGHSH, LQKENI. V lost 0 bases and J 4 bases, leaving 12 bases between the germline ends. The CDR3 is 16 residues long. CDR3 nucleotide sequence: TGTGCCAGCTCACCACCGCGGGCTCGTTATAATGAAAAACTGTTTTTT. Translation: CASSPPRARYNEKLFF.

This chain uses TRBV4-3 with TRBJ1-6; D is ambiguous. The CDR3 covers 13 residues. The germline CDR1 and CDR2 sequences are LGHNA and YSLEER. V lost 0 bases, J lost 9 bases, and 6 bases lay in between. The DNA of the CDR3 is TGCGCCAGCAGCCAAGATGAGGGTTCACCCCTCCACTTT. It yields the protein CASSQDEGSPLHF.

This sequence joins TRBV27 and TRBJ2-7; possible D gene TRBD2, 7 bases. CDR3 length equals 14 residues. Looked up from germline, CDR1 is MNHEY and CDR2 is SMNVEV (reference sequence). V gave up 3 bases and J gave up 4 bases, with 13 bases separating them. The CDR3 spells CASSFGGPKYEQYF. DNA for the CDR3: TGTGCCAGCAGTTTCGGGGGGCCCAAATACGAGCAGTACTTC.